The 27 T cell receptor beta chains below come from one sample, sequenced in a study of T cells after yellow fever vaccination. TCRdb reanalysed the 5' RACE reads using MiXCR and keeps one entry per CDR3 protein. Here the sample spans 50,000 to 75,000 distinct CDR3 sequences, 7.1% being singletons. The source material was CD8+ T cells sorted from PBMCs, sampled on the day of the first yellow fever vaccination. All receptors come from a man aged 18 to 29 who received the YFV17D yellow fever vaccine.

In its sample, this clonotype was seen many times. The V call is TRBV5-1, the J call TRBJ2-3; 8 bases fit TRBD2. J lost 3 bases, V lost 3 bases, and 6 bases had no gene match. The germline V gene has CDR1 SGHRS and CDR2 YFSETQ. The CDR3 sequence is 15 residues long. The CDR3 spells CASSSGLGFTDTQYF. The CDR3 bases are TGCGCCAGCAGCTCGGGACTAGGATTTACAGATACGCAGTATTTT. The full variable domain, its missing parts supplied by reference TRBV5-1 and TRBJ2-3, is KAGVTQTPRYLIKTRGQQVTLSCSPISGHRSVSWYQQTPGQGLQFLFEYFSETQRNKGNFPGRFSGRQFSNSRSEMNVSTLELGDSALYLCASSSGLGFTDTQYFGPGTRLTVL.

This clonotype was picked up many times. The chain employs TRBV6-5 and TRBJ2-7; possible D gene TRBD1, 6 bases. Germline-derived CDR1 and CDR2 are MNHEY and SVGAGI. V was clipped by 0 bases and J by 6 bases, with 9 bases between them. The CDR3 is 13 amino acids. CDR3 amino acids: CASSYSGRGEQYF. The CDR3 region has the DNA TGTGCCAGCAGTTACTCGGGCAGGGGCGAGCAGTACTTC.

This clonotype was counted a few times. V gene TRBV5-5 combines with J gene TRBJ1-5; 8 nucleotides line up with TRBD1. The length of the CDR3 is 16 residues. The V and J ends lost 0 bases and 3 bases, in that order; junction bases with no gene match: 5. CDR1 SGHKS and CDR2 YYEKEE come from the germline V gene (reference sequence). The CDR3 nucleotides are TGTGCCAGCAGCTTGGTTCACAGGGGGGACAATCAGCCCCAGCATTTT. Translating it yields CASSLVHRGDNQPQHF.

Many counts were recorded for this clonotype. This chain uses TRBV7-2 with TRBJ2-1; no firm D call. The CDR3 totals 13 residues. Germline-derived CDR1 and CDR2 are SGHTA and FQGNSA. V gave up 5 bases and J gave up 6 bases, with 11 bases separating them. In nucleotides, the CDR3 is TGTGCCAGCAGCCCCGGCATATTCAATGAGCAGTTCTTC. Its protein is CASSPGIFNEQFF.

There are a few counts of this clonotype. The CDR3 loop reads CSARDRGGYVQYF. DNA of the CDR3: TGCAGTGCTAGAGATAGGGGGGGATATGTGCAGTACTTC. The rearrangement uses TRBV20-1 and TRBJ2-7, with D possibly matching TRBD2 (7 bases). The ends were cut back, 0 bases at V and 9 bases at J, with 15 bases in the middle. Germline values: CDR1 DFQATT, CDR2 SNEGSKA (reference sequence). This CDR3 spans 13 amino acids.

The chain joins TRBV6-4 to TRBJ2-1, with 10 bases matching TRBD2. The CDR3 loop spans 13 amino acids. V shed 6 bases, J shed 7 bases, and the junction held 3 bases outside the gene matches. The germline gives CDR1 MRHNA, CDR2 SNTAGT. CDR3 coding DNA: TGTGCCAGCAGCGGGACTAGCGAGAATGAGCAGTTCTTC. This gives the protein CASSGTSENEQFF.

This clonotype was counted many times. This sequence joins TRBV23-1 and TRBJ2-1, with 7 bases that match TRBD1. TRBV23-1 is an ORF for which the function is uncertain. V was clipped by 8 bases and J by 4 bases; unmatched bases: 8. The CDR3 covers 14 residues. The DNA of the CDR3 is TGCGCCAGCCCCGGGACAGCTTTATACAATGAGCAGTTCTTC. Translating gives CASPGTALYNEQFF.

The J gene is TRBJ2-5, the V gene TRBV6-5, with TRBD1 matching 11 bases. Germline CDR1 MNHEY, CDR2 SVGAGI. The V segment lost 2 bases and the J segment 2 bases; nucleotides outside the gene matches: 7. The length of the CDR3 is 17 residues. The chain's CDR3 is CASSYPGQGVPQETQYF. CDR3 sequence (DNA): TGTGCCAGCAGTTACCCGGGACAGGGGGTCCCTCAAGAGACCCAGTACTTC.

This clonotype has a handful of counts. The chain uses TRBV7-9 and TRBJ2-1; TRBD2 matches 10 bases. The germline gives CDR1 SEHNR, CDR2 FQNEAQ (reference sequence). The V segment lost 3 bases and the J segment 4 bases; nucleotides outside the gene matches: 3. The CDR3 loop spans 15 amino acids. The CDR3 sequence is CASSFVAGGYNEQFF. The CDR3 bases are TGTGCCAGCAGCTTCGTAGCGGGAGGATACAATGAGCAGTTCTTC.

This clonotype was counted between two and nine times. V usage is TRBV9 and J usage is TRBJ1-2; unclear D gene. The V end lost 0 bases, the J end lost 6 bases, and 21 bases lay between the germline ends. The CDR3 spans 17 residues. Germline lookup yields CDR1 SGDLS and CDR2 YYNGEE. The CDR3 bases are TGTGCCAGCAGCGTAGTCACAGCTCCTCACCGGCGGGATGGCTACACCTTC. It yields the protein CASSVVTAPHRRDGYTF.

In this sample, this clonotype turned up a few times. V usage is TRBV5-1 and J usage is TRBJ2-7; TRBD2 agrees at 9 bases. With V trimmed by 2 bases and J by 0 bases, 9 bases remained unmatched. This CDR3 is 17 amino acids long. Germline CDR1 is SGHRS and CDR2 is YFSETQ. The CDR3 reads CASSFFGAGGSSYEQYV. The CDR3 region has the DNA TGCGCCAGCAGCTTTTTTGGAGCGGGGGGTTCCTCCTACGAGCAGTACGTC.

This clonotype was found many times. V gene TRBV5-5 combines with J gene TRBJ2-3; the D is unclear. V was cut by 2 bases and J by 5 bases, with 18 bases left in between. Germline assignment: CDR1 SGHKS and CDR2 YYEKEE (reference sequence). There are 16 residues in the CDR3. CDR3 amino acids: CASSLAPGLRGDTQYF. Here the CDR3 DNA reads TGTGCCAGCAGCTTAGCCCCGGGCCTACGAGGAGATACGCAGTATTTT.

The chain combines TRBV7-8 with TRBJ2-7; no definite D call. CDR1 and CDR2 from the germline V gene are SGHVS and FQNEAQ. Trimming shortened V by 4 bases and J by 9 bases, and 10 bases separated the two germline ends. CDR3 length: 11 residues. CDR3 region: CASSSWRLQYF. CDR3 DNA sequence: TGTGCCAGCAGCTCCTGGCGGCTGCAGTACTTC.

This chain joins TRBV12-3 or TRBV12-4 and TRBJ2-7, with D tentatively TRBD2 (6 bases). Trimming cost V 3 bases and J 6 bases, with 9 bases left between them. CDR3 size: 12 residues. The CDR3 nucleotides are TGTGCCAGCAGTTTTGGGGGGAGCGAGCAGTACTTC. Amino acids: CASSFGGSEQYF.

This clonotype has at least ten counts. In nucleotides, the CDR3 is TGTGCCAGCAGTTACCTCCAGGAGGGACTTTTGTATGGCTACACCTTC. It encodes CASSYLQEGLLYGYTF. The chain uses TRBV6-5 and TRBJ1-2; tentative D call: TRBD1 (5 bases). Trimming removed 2 bases at V and 5 bases at J, with 18 bases between. The CDR3 runs 16 residues. Germline assignment: CDR1 MNHEY and CDR2 SVGAGI.

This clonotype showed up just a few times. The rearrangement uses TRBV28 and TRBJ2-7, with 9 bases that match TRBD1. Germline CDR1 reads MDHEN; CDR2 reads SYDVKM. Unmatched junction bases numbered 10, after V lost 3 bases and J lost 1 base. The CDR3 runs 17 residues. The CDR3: CASSFHRGRRESYEQYV. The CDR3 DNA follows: TGTGCCAGCAGTTTTCACAGGGGGCGGAGGGAATCCTACGAGCAGTACGTC.

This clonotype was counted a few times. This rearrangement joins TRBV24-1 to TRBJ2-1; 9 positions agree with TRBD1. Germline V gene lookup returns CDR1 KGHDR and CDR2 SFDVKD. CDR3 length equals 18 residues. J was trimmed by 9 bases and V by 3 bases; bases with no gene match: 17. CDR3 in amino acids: CATSDRPSGTGPKVEQFF. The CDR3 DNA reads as TGTGCCACCAGTGATCGTCCATCCGGGACAGGGCCAAAGGTTGAGCAGTTCTTC.

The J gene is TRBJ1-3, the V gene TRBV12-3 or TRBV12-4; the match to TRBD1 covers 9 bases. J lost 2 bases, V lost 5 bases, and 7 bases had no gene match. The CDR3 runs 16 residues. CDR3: CASSRPGTGTGNTIYF. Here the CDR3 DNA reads TGTGCCAGCAGTCGTCCCGGGACAGGGACTGGAAACACCATATATTTT.

The CDR3 DNA reads TGTGCCAGCAGCGAACAGGGAAGGTCTGGCTACACCTTC. Its translation: CASSEQGRSGYTF. The chain combines TRBV7-9 with TRBJ1-2; D possibly corresponds to TRBD1 (6 bases). CDR1 SEHNR and CDR2 FQNEAQ come from the germline V gene (reference sequence). This CDR3 has 13 amino acids. Deletions cut 5 bases from V and 7 bases from J, with 14 bases between.

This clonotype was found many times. CDR3 loop: CASSLHILGNQPQHF. The DNA for the CDR3 is TGTGCCAGCAGTTTACACATCCTTGGGAATCAGCCCCAGCATTTT. V usage is TRBV12-3 or TRBV12-4 and J usage is TRBJ1-5; D gene ambiguous. V shed 2 bases and J shed 4 bases, with 12 bases lying between them. The CDR3 length is 15 residues.

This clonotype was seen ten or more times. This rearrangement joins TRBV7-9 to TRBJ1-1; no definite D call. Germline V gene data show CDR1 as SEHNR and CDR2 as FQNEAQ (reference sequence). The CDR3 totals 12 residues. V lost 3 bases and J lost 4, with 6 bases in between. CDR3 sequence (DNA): TGTGCCAGCAGCTTGGCCGTCACTGAAGCTTTCTTT. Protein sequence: CASSLAVTEAFF.

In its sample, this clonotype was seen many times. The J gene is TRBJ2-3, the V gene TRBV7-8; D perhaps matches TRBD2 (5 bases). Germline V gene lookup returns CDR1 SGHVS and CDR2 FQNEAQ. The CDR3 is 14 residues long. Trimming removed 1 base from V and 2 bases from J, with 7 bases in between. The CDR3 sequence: CASSLGRITDTQYF. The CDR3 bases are TGTGCCAGCAGCTTAGGGAGGATCACAGATACGCAGTATTTT.

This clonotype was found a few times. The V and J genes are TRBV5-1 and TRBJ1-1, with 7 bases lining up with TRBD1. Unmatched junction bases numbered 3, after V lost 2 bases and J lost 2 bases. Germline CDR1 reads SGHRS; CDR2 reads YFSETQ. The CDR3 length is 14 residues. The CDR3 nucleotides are TGCGCCAGCAGCTTTGGGACAGACAACACTGAAGCTTTCTTT. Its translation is CASSFGTDNTEAFF.

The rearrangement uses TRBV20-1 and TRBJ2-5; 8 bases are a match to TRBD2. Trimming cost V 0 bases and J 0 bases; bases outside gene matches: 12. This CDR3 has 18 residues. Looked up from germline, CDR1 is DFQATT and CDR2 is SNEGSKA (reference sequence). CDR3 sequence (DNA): TGCAGTGCTAGAGATCGAGTTGGGGAGCGGGGGCACCAAGAGACCCAGTACTTC. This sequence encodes CSARDRVGERGHQETQYF.

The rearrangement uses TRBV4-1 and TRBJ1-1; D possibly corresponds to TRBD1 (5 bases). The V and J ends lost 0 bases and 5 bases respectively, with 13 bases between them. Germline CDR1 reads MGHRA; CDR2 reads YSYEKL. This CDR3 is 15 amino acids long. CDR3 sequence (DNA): TGCGCCAGCAGCCAAGATTCGAGGGGAGGAACTGAAGCTTTCTTT. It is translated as CASSQDSRGGTEAFF.

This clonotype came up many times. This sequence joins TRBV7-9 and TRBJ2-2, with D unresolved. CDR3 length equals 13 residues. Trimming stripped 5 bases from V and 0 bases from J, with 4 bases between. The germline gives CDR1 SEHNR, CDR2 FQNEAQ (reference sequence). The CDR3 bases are TGTGCCAGCAGCCGAGCGAACACCGGGGAGCTGTTTTTT. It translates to CASSRANTGELFF.

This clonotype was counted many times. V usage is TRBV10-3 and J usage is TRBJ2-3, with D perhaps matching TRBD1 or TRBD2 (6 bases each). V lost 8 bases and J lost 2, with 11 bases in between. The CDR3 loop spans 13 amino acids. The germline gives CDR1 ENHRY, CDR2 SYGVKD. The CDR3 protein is CAILGGPTDTQYF. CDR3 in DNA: TGTGCCATCCTGGGGGGCCCCACAGATACGCAGTATTTT.